This passage covers 5 T cell receptor beta chains from one sample sequenced in a study of blood T cells in healthy people across ages. Primed by a sample-barcoded 5' primer and a J-beta primer mix, a second PCR proceeded for 7 to 11 cycles. TCRdb recomputed calls from the 5' RACE reads with MiXCR, one row per CDR3 protein. The sample comprises 1,500,000 or so distinct CDR3 sequences, approximately 39% of which are singletons, and about 4% rests with the top ten. The sequencing sample was made of blood. These TCRs come from a woman aged 18-29 years in good health.

This clonotype was detected ten times or more. This chain uses TRBV7-2 with TRBJ2-6; D call uncertain. Germline loops: CDR1 SGHTA, CDR2 FQGNSA. The CDR3 extends over 15 amino acids. With 1 base removed from V and 0 bases from J, the gap between germline ends came to 4 bases. The CDR3 loop reads CASSLVSSGANVLTF. The CDR3 DNA reads as TGTGCCAGCAGCTTAGTATCCTCTGGGGCCAACGTCCTGACTTTC.

There are a few counts of this clonotype. The chain couples TRBV20-1 to TRBJ1-4; TRBD1 agrees at 9 bases. The V gene's germline CDR1 is DFQATT and CDR2 SNEGSKA (reference sequence). The CDR3 length is 14 residues. The ends lost 5 bases at V and 5 bases at J; junction bases unmatched: 6. The CDR3 sequence: CSAVTGGVNEKLFF. The CDR3 bases are TGCAGTGCTGTTACAGGGGGCGTAAATGAAAAACTGTTTTTT.

The V call is TRBV6-5, the J call TRBJ1-2, with D tentatively TRBD1 (5 bases). The V gene's germline CDR1 is MNHEY and CDR2 SVGAGI. CDR3 length: 13 residues. Trimming pared 6 bases from V and 6 bases from J, leaving 14 bases between. The CDR3 coding sequence is TGTGCCAGCAGAGCGACAGACGGAGATGGCTACACCTTC. It translates to CASRATDGDGYTF.

This chain joins TRBV10-3 and TRBJ2-7; 7 bases are a match to TRBD2. The CDR3 totals 15 residues. V lost 7 bases, J lost 7 bases, and 16 bases stayed unmatched. Germline lookup yields CDR1 ENHRY and CDR2 SYGVKD. CDR3 coding DNA: TGTGCCATCAACTACCGGGACTATCCCCACAATGAGCAGTACTTC. It is translated as CAINYRDYPHNEQYF.

As to this clonotype: Just one base apart from a much larger clone, this may be a read error. The chain couples TRBV10-3 to TRBJ1-1; D is ambiguous. Germline CDR1 and CDR2: ENHRY and SYGVKD. The V gene lost 2 bases and the J gene lost 12 bases, with 19 bases spanning the gap. This CDR3 is built from 14 residues. The DNA of the CDR3 is TGTGCCATCAGTGAGCGTGGACCCAGAGGCGAAACTTTCTTT. Its protein product is CAISERGPRGETFF.